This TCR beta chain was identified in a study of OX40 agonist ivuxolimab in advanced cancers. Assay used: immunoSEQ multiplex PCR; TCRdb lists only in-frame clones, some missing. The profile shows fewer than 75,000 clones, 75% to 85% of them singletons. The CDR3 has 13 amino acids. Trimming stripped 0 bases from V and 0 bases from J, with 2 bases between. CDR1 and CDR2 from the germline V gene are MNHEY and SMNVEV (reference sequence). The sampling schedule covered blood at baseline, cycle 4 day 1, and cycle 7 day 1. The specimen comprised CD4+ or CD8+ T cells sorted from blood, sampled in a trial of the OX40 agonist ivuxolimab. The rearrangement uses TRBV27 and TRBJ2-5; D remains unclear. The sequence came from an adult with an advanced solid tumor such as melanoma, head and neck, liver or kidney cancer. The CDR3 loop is CASSLSYQETQYF. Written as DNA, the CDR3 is TGTGCCAGCAGTTTATCGTACCAAGAGACCCAGTACTTC.